The entry below describes one TCR beta chain. The antigen this receptor binds is unknown. Base qualities were left out, and no much larger clone turns up one base away. Including the terminal cysteine and phenylalanine, the CDR3 comprises 14 residues. Here the CDR3 DNA is all that survives: 42 bases in frame from base 1. V gives up 7 bases and J gives up 6 bases, and the segment between their germline ends measures 15 bases. The germline V gene specifies SNHLY as CDR1 and FYNNEI as CDR2. The entry originates in a study of blood T cell repertoires in COVID-19 (TCRdb year 2020). With regard to the full study: Samples from collaborators originated in the United States, Italy and Spain and spanned both the acute and convalescent phases of COVID-19. The prospective study material was composed of cDNA or gDNA derived from T cells, B-cell-depleted T cells, or PBMCs. The dataset comprised deeply sampled blood TCRbeta repertoires from subjects exposed to, actively infected with, or recovered from COVID-19. The repertoires were released in a freely available public database intended as a resource for research on the immune response to SARS-CoV-2. Samples were obtained from the ongoing ImmuneRACE study (first 160 participants) and from 950 to 1,500 subjects provided by 6 global collaborators. A de-identified subject ID, COVID-19 status, age in years and sex were almost always included in the sample metadata. Where available, HLA class I and class II types were obtained from metadata supplied by the sample provider rather than from assay-based typing.

Results the study describes overall, beyond this receptor: Clinical and demographic metadata were provided uncurated, with the amount varying by source and participant.

TCRbeta CDR3 regions were amplified from genomic DNA using the immunoSEQ Assay, a bias-controlled multiplex PCR. The study's own analysis went as follows. The number of nucleated cells in each sample was estimated from the amplification of reference gene primers within the assay. To quantify the absolute abundance of each unique TCRbeta CDR3 rearrangement, sequence reads were collapsed and filtered. For each sample, productive Simpson clonality was calculated as the square root of Simpson's diversity index over productive rearrangements. Not all clones reach the TCRdb copy of this immuneACCESS table, which keeps in-frame sequences only. Checked studies attribute under half of the gap to unresolved V genes and leave the rest unexplained. V and J calls and clone size are copied from that table; D and trimming were computed from the DNA. Across this sample there are approximately 260,000 clones, with more than 80% seen only once. The ten most abundant clones make up 3.7% of the sample.

The collaborating institutions used their own protocols to collect whole blood in K2EDTA tubes. For TCRbeta analysis, collaborators shipped samples in one of three forms: frozen whole blood, isolated PBMCs, or DNA extracted from either of those sample types. The sequence was obtained from a woman aged 40 to 50 with acute or convalescent COVID-19. The rearrangement joined TRBV2 to TRBJ1-4, with TRBD1 tentatively as D gene (5 bases match). The specimen sequenced was peripheral blood. In nucleotides, the sequence is TGTGCCAGCAATGCGGGCCGGGGGGATGAAAAACTGTTTTTT. This encodes CASNAGRGDEKLFF.